Presented here are 24 T cell receptor beta chains from one specimen sequenced in a study of tumor-infiltrating lymphocytes in primary liver carcinoma. From about 19-30 mg of unsorted bulk tissue, DNA and RNA were co-extracted together. Total RNA amounting to roughly 450 ng was the source from which TCR beta cDNA was made with a constant-region primer. Three-round nested multiplex PCR performed with slightly modified ARM-PCR produced the TCR beta libraries. TRBV1-TRBV30 forward and Cbeta reverse primers drove the first two roughly 9-cycle rounds. From the multiplex PCR reads, TCRdb called clonotypes with MiXCR, one entry per CDR3 protein. Of about 190,000 distinct CDR3 sequences in the sample, around 85% were seen once. Sequencing input: tumor tissue from primary liver carcinoma. These receptors were taken from a man in his forties with primary liver carcinoma and hepatitis B virus infection.

Concerning this clonotype: Mismatch with germline at one junction end may stem from a read error. The V and J genes are TRBV5-4 and TRBJ2-6, with D possibly called TRBD1 or TRBD2 (5 bases each). The V gene's germline CDR1 is SGHNT and CDR2 YYREEE (reference sequence). This CDR3 has 18 residues. The CDR3 coding sequence is TGTGCCAGCAGCTTGGGCCAGGGAGATTTTTCTGGGGCCAACGTCCTGGCTTTC. Translating it yields CASSLGQGDFSGANVLAF.

Points on this clonotype: The CDR3 ends on some other residue instead of the conserved phenylalanine or tryptophan, so this is likely a read error. The rearrangement joins TRBV4-2 to TRBJ2-7; D not certain. Germline V lookup: CDR1 LGHNA, CDR2 YNFKEQ. This CDR3 has 13 amino acids. In nucleotides, the CDR3 is TGTGCCAGCAACCAAGGAAATTCCTACGAGCAGTACATC. Its protein is CASNQGNSYEQYI.

Comment on this clonotype: A much larger clone is a single base away; this may be a read error. The genes are TRBV28 and TRBJ2-3; D is possibly TRBD2 (7 bases). This CDR3 has 14 amino acids. The germline CDR1 and CDR2 sequences are MDHEN and SYDVKM. With 3 bases removed from V and 7 bases from J, the gap between germline ends came to 14 bases. The CDR3, as DNA: TGTGCCAGCAGTTTTACGGGGGGCCGATATACGCAGTATTTT. Translation gives CASSFTGGRYTQYF.

This clonotype occurred once. Relative to the germline gene, one junction end is altered; a read error may explain this. The V call is TRBV29-1, the J call TRBJ1-2; weak D call: TRBD1 (6 bases). CDR1 is SQVTM and CDR2 is ANQGSEA in the germline V gene. The CDR3 extends over 13 amino acids. CDR3 protein: CSVFGQTNYDYTF. The DNA for the CDR3 is TGCAGCGTTTTCGGACAGACTAACTATGACTACACATTC.

A note on this clonotype: The conserved closing phenylalanine or tryptophan is absent in this CDR3, likely reflecting a read error. The chain employs TRBV29-1 and TRBJ2-5, with 14 bases that match TRBD2. Trimming cost V 7 bases and J 5 bases; bases outside gene matches: 9. CDR1 SQVTM and CDR2 ANQGSEA come from the germline V gene. This CDR3 region has 15 residues. Here the CDR3 reads CSANGLAGGAETQYS. The CDR3 DNA reads TGCAGCGCAAACGGACTAGCGGGAGGTGCCGAGACCCAGTACTCC.

About this clonotype itself: A read error is likely, as this CDR3 ends without the conserved phenylalanine or tryptophan. No DNA is shown, since the ends of the CDR3 on it are uncertain; the CDR3 is the one TCRdb lists. The chain combines TRBV11-1 with TRBJ2-7; the DNA was not used to check the table's D call, TRBD1. 14 amino acids form the CDR3, both terminal residues included. Germline CDR1 is SGHAT and CDR2 is FQDESV (reference sequence). This CDR3 is CASSLQTGVYEQYY.

About this clonotype itself: This could be a read error, since a much larger clone is one nucleotide away. The chain uses TRBV7-9 and TRBJ2-7; 9 bases agree with TRBD1. Germline V gives CDR1 SEHNR, CDR2 FQNEAQ (reference sequence). The CDR3 is made up of 16 amino acids. CDR3 loop: CVSSPVPGQGISEQYF. Written as DNA, the CDR3 is TGTGTCAGCAGCCCAGTCCCGGGACAGGGTATAAGCGAGCAGTACTTC.

In regard to this clonotype: Likely a read error: the CDR3 ends without its conserved phenylalanine or tryptophan. The rearrangement links TRBV6-2 or TRBV6-3 to TRBJ2-7; D is unresolved. The CDR3 consists of 13 residues. CDR1 and CDR2 (germline): MNHEY, SVGEGT. Deletions cut 2 bases from V and 4 bases from J, with 9 bases between. CDR3 sequence (DNA): TGTGCCAGCAGTTACCAGGTACCTTACGAGCAGTACTCC. Its protein product is CASSYQVPYEQYS.

Concerning this clonotype: As the CDR3 is not closed by the conserved phenylalanine or tryptophan, this likely results from a read error. The CDR3 protein is CASKQGLKGGWSYEQYL. The CDR3 bases are TGTGCCAGCAAACAAGGACTAAAGGGAGGGTGGTCCTACGAGCAGTACCTC. The chain links TRBV11-2 to TRBJ2-7, with TRBD2 identical over 7 bases. CDR3 length: 17 amino acids. Germline V lookup: CDR1 SGHAT, CDR2 FQNNGV. After removal of 7 bases from V and 1 base from J, the junction contained 16 bases not matched to a gene.

As for this clonotype: The CDR3 ends on some other residue instead of the conserved phenylalanine or tryptophan, so this is likely a read error. The chain recombines TRBV4-3 with TRBJ2-2; D is ambiguous. Germline V CDR1 and CDR2: LGHNA, YSLEER. This CDR3 comprises 14 residues. Written as DNA, the CDR3 is TGCACCAGCAGCCAAGATAGGGCTGTCGGGGAGCTGTTTTTA. This translates into CTSSQDRAVGELFL.

The gene calls are TRBV11-3 and TRBJ2-1; no clear D gene. The CDR3 consists of 15 residues. Germline CDR1 SGHNT, CDR2 YENEEA. The germline V and J ends were trimmed by 5 bases and 9 bases, with 20 bases remaining between them. CDR3 region: CASSPLFTENTEQFF. DNA for the CDR3: TGTGCCAGCAGCCCCCTCTTTACTGAGAACACTGAGCAGTTCTTC.

This clonotype has more than one count but fewer than ten. The chain joins TRBV5-1 to TRBJ2-5, with 9 bases aligning to TRBD1. The J segment lost 5 bases and the V segment lost 1 base, leaving 6 bases of the junction unmatched. Germline V CDR1 and CDR2: SGHRS, YFSETQ. The CDR3 is 15 amino acids. The DNA of the CDR3 is TGCGCCAGCAGCTTGACCGACAGGGGGAAGGAGACCCAGTACTTC. Amino acid sequence: CASSLTDRGKETQYF.

Worth noting for this clonotype: Here the CDR3 omits its conserved ending phenylalanine or tryptophan, so a read error is the likely source. V gene TRBV6-6 combines with J gene TRBJ2-7; weak D call: TRBD1 (6 bases). The CDR3 spans 14 residues. The V end was cut by 8 bases, the J end by 3 bases, with 17 bases between. The germline gives CDR1 MNHNY, CDR2 SVGAGI (reference sequence). CDR3 in amino acids: CASFRDTLFYEQYL. The CDR3 DNA sequence: TGTGCCAGCTTTCGGGACACCCTCTTCTACGAGCAGTACTTA.

A note on this clonotype: One junction end does not reproduce the germline sequence, and a read error may be involved. The rearrangement joins TRBV28 to TRBJ1-1; D remains unclear. Germline CDR1 is MDHEN and CDR2 is SYDVKM. The CDR3 consists of 14 residues. CDR3 in amino acids: CASTSEQTNTEASF. The DNA of the CDR3 is TGTGCCAGCACCTCGGAACAGACGAACACTGAAGCTTCCTTT.

About this clonotype itself: A read error is likely, as this CDR3 ends without the conserved phenylalanine or tryptophan. The rearrangement links TRBV6-1 to TRBJ2-4, with D perhaps TRBD1 (6 bases). Germline V gives CDR1 MNHNS, CDR2 SASEGT. CDR3 length equals 18 residues. The CDR3 loop reads CASSGETGFQRARNVQYL. CDR3 bases: TGTGCCAGCAGTGGGGAGACAGGCTTTCAGAGGGCCAGAAACGTTCAGTACCTC.

With respect to this clonotype: A much larger clone differs by one base, so this may be a read error. J is TRBJ2-5 and V is TRBV28; D ambiguous. Germline CDR1 and CDR2: MDHEN and SYDVKM. There are 14 residues in the CDR3. The CDR3 loop is CASSLGQELVTLYF. The CDR3 DNA is TGTGCCAGCAGCCTCGGGCAGGAGCTTGTGACCCTGTACTTC. Filled out from reference TRBV28 and TRBJ2-5, the complete variable domain reads DVKVTQSSRYLVKRTGEKVFLECVQDMDHENMFWYRQDPGLGLRLIYFSYDVKMKEKGDIPEGYSVSREKKERFSLILESASTNQTSMYLCASSLGQELVTLYFGPGTRLLVL.

Points on this clonotype: One end of the junction is discordant with germline, which a read error may explain. V gene TRBV6-5 combines with J gene TRBJ2-2, with D perhaps being TRBD1 or TRBD2 (5 bases each). This CDR3 region has 14 residues. Germline loops: CDR1 MNHEY, CDR2 SVGAGI. CDR3 protein: CASSYTADTGEMFF. CDR3 in DNA: TGTGCCAGCAGTTACACGGCGGACACCGGGGAGATGTTTTTT.

This clonotype was detected only once. No conserved phenylalanine or tryptophan is present at the end of the CDR3, so a read error is the likely explanation. The chain recombines TRBV7-9 with TRBJ2-7; 8 nucleotides line up with TRBD1. Trimming cost V 5 bases and J 9 bases; bases outside gene matches: 15. CDR3 size: 15 residues. Germline CDR1 and CDR2: SEHNR and FQNEAQ (reference sequence). For the CDR3, the DNA is TGTGCCAGCAGCCGCCCCGGGACAGGAACCTCTGGGCAGTACCTC. As protein: CASSRPGTGTSGQYL.

On this clonotype: Compared with germline, one end of the junction differs, possibly owing to a read error. This sequence joins TRBV11-2 and TRBJ2-3; TRBD2 agrees at 7 bases. The CDR3 spans 18 residues. Germline CDR1 and CDR2: SGHAT and FQNNGV. This CDR3 reads CTSSLNLLARGDADTQYF. Here the CDR3 DNA reads TGTACCAGCAGCTTAAATCTACTAGCGAGAGGCGATGCGGATACGCAGTATTTT.

As to this clonotype: At one of its ends the junction is not consistent with the germline gene, which may arise from a read error. The rearrangement links TRBV11-2 to TRBJ1-6; D perhaps matches TRBD1 (5 bases). The CDR3 totals 16 residues. In germline, CDR1 is SGHAT, CDR2 FQNNGV. CDR3 amino acids: CVSSLGEDGYNSLLHF. The CDR3 nucleotides are TGTGTCAGCAGCTTAGGGGAGGACGGTTATAATTCACTCCTCCACTTT.

V usage is TRBV29-1 and J usage is TRBJ1-2; D is possibly TRBD1 (5 bases). Germline V gene lookup returns CDR1 SQVTM and CDR2 ANQGSEA. The CDR3 sequence is 11 residues long. Trimming took 7 bases from V and 6 from J, leaving 12 bases between them. The CDR3 coding sequence is TGCAGCGGTGGACACATCGATGGCTACACCTTC. Translating gives CSGGHIDGYTF.

This chain connects TRBV6-1 to TRBJ2-2; 10 nucleotides align to TRBD2. This CDR3 is built from 15 residues. Germline loops: CDR1 MNHNS, CDR2 SASEGT. V shed 6 bases and J 10 bases; nucleotides not matched to a gene: 11. The CDR3 DNA reads as TGTGCCAGCAGGAGCGGGAGGGCGGATGGCGTGGAGCTGTTTTTT. The encoded protein is CASRSGRADGVELFF.

The chain has TRBV11-2 and TRBJ2-7; tentative D call: TRBD1 (5 bases). CDR3 length: 14 amino acids. Germline V CDR1 and CDR2: SGHAT, FQNNGV. CDR3 coding DNA: TGTCACAGCAGCTCTAACAGGAACTTCTACGAGCAGTACTTC. It specifies CHSSSNRNFYEQYF.

The chain combines TRBV29-1 with TRBJ2-3, with 8 bases lining up with TRBD2. Germline V CDR1 and CDR2: SQVTM, ANQGSEA. There are 13 residues in the CDR3. CDR3 coding DNA: TGCAGGGGAGCGGGAGCGTGCTTCCTGACGCAGTATTTT. Translating it yields CRGAGACFLTQYF.